This TCR beta chain was documented in a study of Ad26.COV2.S vaccination and SARS-CoV-2 variants. Using immunoSEQ multiplex PCR, the repertoire was profiled, and TCRdb retains in-frame clones only, with some absent. The table has about 320,000 clones, 90% seen once. The CDR3 has 15 amino acids. The germline V gene has CDR1 SGHTA and CDR2 FQGTGA. Trimming took 0 bases from V and 2 from J, leaving 9 bases between them. Specified treatment: around 19 received Ad26.COV2.S at low or high dose, single or two shots; several received placebo; per-sample allocation not given. All samples were drawn on day 63, counting from the first vaccine or placebo injection.

The V gene is TRBV7-3, the J gene TRBJ2-3; possible D gene TRBD2, 6 bases. The sequenced sample was peripheral blood, obtained in a trial of Ad26.COV2.S vaccine versus placebo. The TCR originated in a person between 18 and 59 years old who received the Ad26.COV2.S COVID-19 vaccine or a placebo. The CDR3 coding sequence is TGTGCCAGCAGCTTAACTAGCGGACCCACAGATACGCAGTATTTT. It is translated as CASSLTSGPTDTQYF.